One and the same sample provided the 23 T cell receptor beta chains below, sequenced in a study of blood T cell repertoires in COVID-19. The table came from immunoSEQ multiplex PCR; TCRdb's copy has only in-frame clones and leaves some out. This sample has approximately 26,000 clones; around 86% occur once, and the top ten carry less than 15%. The sequenced sample consisted of peripheral blood. The receptors were sampled from a human donor in a cohort sampled during active COVID-19. The donor label of this sample is uncertain.

The chain combines TRBV4-1 with TRBJ2-5; D might be TRBD2 (6 bases). V was shortened by 0 bases and J by 6 bases, with 14 bases between the two germline ends. In germline, CDR1 is MGHRA, CDR2 YSYEKL. The CDR3 extends over 15 amino acids. CDR3 sequence reads: CASSQEAWGGKTQYF. In DNA form, the CDR3 reads TGCGCCAGCAGCCAAGAGGCTTGGGGCGGGAAGACCCAGTACTTC.

The J gene is TRBJ1-2, the V gene TRBV19, with TRBD1 matching over 7 bases. V shed 9 bases and J 2 bases; nucleotides not matched to a gene: 9. Germline CDR1 is LNHDA and CDR2 is SQIVND (reference sequence). This CDR3 is 14 amino acids long. The CDR3 DNA reads TGTGCCAGCCGTCCGGGACAGATAAACTATGGCTACACCTTC. Residues: CASRPGQINYGYTF.

The J gene is TRBJ1-3, the V gene TRBV5-1, with D possibly TRBD1 on 5 matching bases. The CDR3 has 14 amino acids. CDR1 SGHRS and CDR2 YFSETQ come from the germline V gene. Trimming took off 4 bases at V and 0 bases at J, with 8 bases between the two ends. In DNA, the CDR3 is TGCGCCAGCAGCAGCGGGGGCTCTGGAAACACCATATATTTT. Amino acids: CASSSGGSGNTIYF.

The chain combines TRBV5-4 with TRBJ1-1, with 7 bases that match TRBD1. Per the germline V gene, CDR1 is SGHNT and CDR2 is YYREEE (reference sequence). Trimming took 3 bases from V and 1 from J; bases not matched to a gene: 9. The CDR3 spans 16 residues. The CDR3: CASSSMFDRANTEAFF. For the CDR3, the DNA is TGTGCCAGCAGCTCCATGTTCGACAGGGCGAACACTGAAGCTTTCTTT.

This clone has more than one count but fewer than ten. The CDR3 loop is CASSSPGQSNQPQHF. The CDR3 DNA reads TGTGCCAGCAGTTCACCGGGACAAAGCAATCAGCCCCAGCATTTT. The V and J genes are TRBV27 and TRBJ1-5, with a possible D match to TRBD1 (6 bases). CDR3 length: 15 amino acids. V lost 4 bases, J lost 1 base, and 11 bases lay in between. The germline gives CDR1 MNHEY, CDR2 SMNVEV (reference sequence).

This chain connects TRBV4-1 to TRBJ2-2, with D tentatively TRBD1 (5 bases). V lost 1 base, J lost 4 bases, and 19 bases lay in between. This CDR3 is built from 18 residues. Germline values: CDR1 MGHRA, CDR2 YSYEKL. The CDR3 spells CASSQGGVVGLGTGELFF. The DNA for the CDR3 is TGCGCCAGCAGCCAAGGTGGCGTCGTGGGGCTCGGCACCGGGGAGCTGTTTTTT.

This clone was detected only once. The rearrangement joins TRBV3-1 (or the pseudogene TRBV3-2) to TRBJ2-3; 13 bases match TRBD2. Per the germline V gene, CDR1 is LGHDT and CDR2 is YNNKEL (reference sequence). The CDR3 has 16 residues. V lost 4 bases, J lost 3 bases, and 4 bases stayed unmatched. The CDR3 loop is CASSPRLAGGTDTQYF. DNA of the CDR3: TGTGCCAGCAGCCCTCGACTAGCGGGGGGTACAGATACGCAGTATTTT.

The chain employs TRBV6-2 or TRBV6-3 and TRBJ2-1; 9 nucleotides agree with TRBD2. Germline CDR1 and CDR2: MNHEY and SVGEGT. The CDR3 covers 17 residues. V lost 0 bases, J lost 4 bases, and 7 bases stayed unmatched. In DNA, the CDR3 is TGTGCCAGCAGTTACTCGTATGGGACTAGCTTTTACAATGAGCAGTTCTTC. It translates to CASSYSYGTSFYNEQFF.

The chain has TRBV5-1 and TRBJ2-7; TRBD1 might be the D (5 bases). Looked up from germline, CDR1 is SGHRS and CDR2 is YFSETQ. The CDR3 spans 13 residues. Trimming removed 3 bases from V and 4 bases from J, with 11 bases in between. CDR3 sequence reads: CASSSQDGYEQYF. The CDR3 DNA sequence: TGCGCCAGCAGCTCACAGGACGGTTACGAGCAGTACTTC.

The V gene is TRBV5-1, the J gene TRBJ2-1; tentatively, D is TRBD2 (7 bases). The ends were cut back, 0 bases at V and 6 bases at J, with 16 bases in the middle. The CDR3 has 16 amino acids. In germline, CDR1 is SGHRS, CDR2 YFSETQ. The CDR3 loop reads CASSLGWRGGGNEQFF. The CDR3 bases are TGCGCCAGCAGCTTGGGTTGGCGGGGAGGGGGCAATGAGCAGTTCTTC.

This clone was detected once. The genes are TRBV15 and TRBJ2-7, with D tentatively TRBD2 (5 bases). Germline V gene lookup returns CDR1 LNHNV and CDR2 YYDKDF (reference sequence). The CDR3 covers 13 residues. V was clipped by 8 bases and J by 3 bases, with 14 bases between them. DNA for the CDR3: TGTGCCACCTCGTCCGTGAGGGACTACGAGCAGTACTTC. As protein: CATSSVRDYEQYF.

V usage is TRBV6-6 and J usage is TRBJ2-5; possibly TRBD1 for D (6 bases). Trimming took 2 bases from V and 1 from J, leaving 11 bases between them. Germline V gene sequence: CDR1 MNHNY, CDR2 SVGAGI (reference sequence). This CDR3 has 15 amino acids. CDR3: CASSYPSGAQETQYF. The CDR3 DNA sequence: TGTGCCAGCAGTTACCCCTCAGGGGCCCAAGAGACCCAGTACTTC.

V gene TRBV4-1 combines with J gene TRBJ2-7, with D possibly being TRBD1 (6 bases). Between the trimmed V and J ends, which lost 0 bases and 1 base, there was a span of 13 bases. The CDR3 spans 16 residues. Per germline, CDR1 MGHRA and CDR2 YSYEKL. This CDR3 reads CASSQEFPGTSYEQYF. CDR3 coding DNA: TGCGCCAGCAGCCAAGAATTCCCAGGGACATCCTACGAGCAGTACTTC.

The rearrangement uses TRBV6-5 and TRBJ2-5; no clear D. From germline, CDR1 is MNHEY and CDR2 SVGAGI. The ends were cut back, 8 bases at V and 5 bases at J, with 9 bases in the middle. This CDR3 comprises 11 residues. The CDR3 DNA is TGTGCCAGCGGTTCACGGGAGACCCAGTACTTC. Protein product: CASGSRETQYF.

This clone was recorded a few times. The V call is TRBV5-1, the J call TRBJ2-2, with 10 nucleotides matching TRBD2. The CDR3 covers 18 residues. Germline CDR1 is SGHRS and CDR2 is YFSETQ. V trimming: 0 bases; J trimming: 2 bases; junction bases outside the gene matches: 7. CDR3 region: CASSLAQRGGLNTGELFF. CDR3 coding DNA: TGCGCCAGCAGCTTGGCCCAGCGGGGGGGCTTAAACACCGGGGAGCTGTTTTTT.

The chain employs TRBV7-9 and TRBJ1-4; D gene uncertain. The V gene lost 2 bases and the J gene lost 8 bases, with 9 bases spanning the gap. Germline CDR1 SEHNR, CDR2 FQNEAQ (reference sequence). This CDR3 contains 13 residues. CDR3: CASSLSAGEKLFF. CDR3 bases: TGTGCCAGCAGCTTATCAGCCGGGGAAAAACTGTTTTTT.

The CDR3 protein is CASSPPGVDTQYF. The CDR3 DNA follows: TGTGCCAGCTCACCCCCAGGTGTAGATACGCAGTATTTT. The chain carries TRBV18 and TRBJ2-3; D ambiguous. This CDR3 comprises 13 residues. Trimming removed 3 bases from V and 5 bases from J, with 9 bases in between. Germline lookup yields CDR1 KGHSH and CDR2 LQKENI.

The chain carries TRBV7-9 and TRBJ2-1, with 12 nucleotides matching TRBD2. In germline, CDR1 is SEHNR, CDR2 FQNEAQ (reference sequence). J lost 6 bases, V lost 5 bases, and 5 bases had no gene match. This CDR3 is built from 15 residues. Here the CDR3 DNA reads TGTGCCAGCAGCCCGGGACTAGCGGGCTCCAATGAGCAGTTCTTC. Amino acid sequence: CASSPGLAGSNEQFF.

The chain's CDR3 is CASSIGGGYNEQFF. In DNA, the CDR3 is TGTGCCAGCAGTATCGGCGGGGGCTACAATGAGCAGTTCTTC. The V call is TRBV28, the J call TRBJ2-1; TRBD2 matches at 7 bases. The CDR3 extends over 14 amino acids. From germline, CDR1 is MDHEN and CDR2 SYDVKM. The V gene end was trimmed by 5 bases and the J gene end by 3 bases; junction bases not matched to a gene: 4.

This clone was seen more than once but under ten times. The V call is TRBV12-3 or TRBV12-4, the J call TRBJ2-7; 8 positions agree with TRBD2. Trimming removed 5 bases from V and 6 bases from J; junction bases left unmatched: 6. This CDR3 is built from 13 residues. The CDR3 sequence: CASSAGGLREQYF. The CDR3 bases are TGTGCCAGCAGTGCGGGAGGCCTGCGCGAGCAGTACTTC.

This rearrangement joins TRBV24-1 to TRBJ1-4; 9 bases agree with TRBD1. V dropped 11 bases and J dropped 2; count of bases not matched to a gene: 14. Germline V gene sequence: CDR1 KGHDR, CDR2 SFDVKD. This CDR3 has 17 residues. The CDR3 sequence: CASGRQGVPTTNEKLFF. CDR3 in DNA: TGTGCCAGCGGCAGACAGGGGGTACCAACGACTAATGAAAAACTGTTTTTT.

The genes are TRBV7-2 and TRBJ2-2, with 8 bases lining up with TRBD2. Trimming cost V 1 base and J 4 bases; bases outside gene matches: 5. CDR1 is SGHTA, CDR2 FQGNSA, per germline. CDR3 length: 16 residues. The CDR3: CASSLVRGAPTGELFF. CDR3 in DNA: TGTGCCAGCAGCTTAGTGCGGGGGGCTCCCACCGGGGAGCTGTTTTTT.

V and J are TRBV18 and TRBJ2-5, with 9 bases that match TRBD1. The CDR3 sequence is 15 residues long. Looked up from germline, CDR1 is KGHSH and CDR2 is LQKENI. Trimming took 2 bases from V and 1 from J; bases not matched to a gene: 2. The DNA for the CDR3 is TGTGCCAGCTCACCAGGGACAGGGATCCAAGAGACCCAGTACTTC. This encodes CASSPGTGIQETQYF.